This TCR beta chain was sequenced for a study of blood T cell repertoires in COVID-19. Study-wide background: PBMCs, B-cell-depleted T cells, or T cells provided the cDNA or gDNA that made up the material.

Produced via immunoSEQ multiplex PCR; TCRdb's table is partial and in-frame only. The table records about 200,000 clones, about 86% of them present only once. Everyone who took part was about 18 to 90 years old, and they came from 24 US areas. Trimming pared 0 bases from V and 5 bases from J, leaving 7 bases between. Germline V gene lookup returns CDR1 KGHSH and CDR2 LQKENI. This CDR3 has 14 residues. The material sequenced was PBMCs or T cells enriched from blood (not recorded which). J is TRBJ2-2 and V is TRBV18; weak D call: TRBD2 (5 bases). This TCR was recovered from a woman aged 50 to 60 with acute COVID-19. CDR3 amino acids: CASSPPSGTGELFF. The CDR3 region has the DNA TGTGCCAGCTCACCACCGTCGGGAACCGGGGAGCTGTTTTTT.